Listed here are 19 T cell receptor beta chains from one sample, sequenced in a study of blood T cell repertoires in COVID-19. The repertoire was sequenced with immunoSEQ multiplex PCR; TCRdb's copy has only in-frame clones and lacks some. The sample gives around 280,000 clones, about nine tenths of which show up once; roughly 12% is in the top ten. Sequenced sample: peripheral blood. Every receptor here comes from a woman in her twenties or thirties with COVID-19, enrolled during active disease.

This chain links TRBV27 with TRBJ2-5, with 11 bases aligning to TRBD2. Germline values: CDR1 MNHEY, CDR2 SMNVEV (reference sequence). Losses at the gene ends were 5 bases for V and 5 bases for J; bases not matched to a gene: 4. The CDR3 spans 14 residues. The CDR3 bases are TGTGCCAGCAGTCCGGGACTAGCGGAGGAGACCCAGTACTTC. Translating gives CASSPGLAEETQYF.

The sample holds a few counts of this clone. V usage is TRBV2 and J usage is TRBJ2-1; 9 bases match TRBD2. V dropped 6 bases and J dropped 8; count of bases not matched to a gene: 5. The germline gives CDR1 SNHLY, CDR2 FYNNEI. The CDR3 runs 13 residues. The CDR3 loop is CASRRREGDEQFF. CDR3 bases: TGTGCCAGCAGACGGCGGGAGGGCGATGAGCAGTTCTTC.

This chain uses TRBV28 with TRBJ2-3; perhaps TRBD2 as D (5 bases). V lost 2 bases and J 8 bases, leaving 17 bases between the germline ends. The CDR3 covers 15 residues. Germline lookup yields CDR1 MDHEN and CDR2 SYDVKM. The CDR3 DNA reads as TGTGCCAGCAGTTTAAACAGTGGGAGTGTCGCTACGCAGTATTTT. This codes for CASSLNSGSVATQYF.

The V gene is TRBV10-1, the J gene TRBJ2-7; 13 bases line up with TRBD2. This CDR3 comprises 17 residues. Per the germline V gene, CDR1 is WNHNN and CDR2 is SYGVQD (reference sequence). The junction had 5 bases not matched to a gene; V was cut back by 0 bases and J by 3 bases. This CDR3 is CASSESKGLAGIYEQYF. The DNA of the CDR3 is TGCGCCAGCAGTGAGTCGAAGGGACTAGCGGGGATCTACGAGCAGTACTTC.

This chain connects TRBV3-1 (or the pseudogene TRBV3-2) to TRBJ2-1; 9 nucleotides agree with TRBD2. The CDR3 sequence is 12 residues long. V lost 1 base, J lost 14 bases, and 3 bases stayed unmatched. Germline lookup yields CDR1 LGHDT and CDR2 YNNKEL (reference sequence). CDR3 coding DNA: TGTGCCAGCAGCCAAGTCGGGACTAGCAAGTTCTTC. It translates to CASSQVGTSKFF.

The rearrangement joins TRBV30 to TRBJ1-5, with D possibly being TRBD1 (6 bases). Germline V lookup: CDR1 GTSNPN, CDR2 SVGIG (reference sequence). The CDR3 spans 14 residues. The V end was cut by 3 bases, the J end by 7 bases, with 16 bases between. The CDR3 sequence is CAWSTGNGGQPQHF. The CDR3 DNA reads TGTGCCTGGAGCACAGGGAACGGTGGGCAGCCCCAGCATTTT. The whole variable domain, remainder taken from reference TRBV30 and TRBJ1-5, is SQTIHQWPATLVQPVGSPLSLECTVEGTSNPNLYWYRQAAGRGLQLLFYSVGIGQISSEVPQNLSASRPQDRQFILSSKKLLLSDSGFYLCAWSTGNGGQPQHFGDGTRLSIL.

The J gene is TRBJ2-5, the V gene TRBV7-9, with D perhaps matching TRBD2 (5 bases). This CDR3 is 13 amino acids long. Trimming shortened V by 5 bases and J by 5 bases, and 12 bases separated the two germline ends. The germline V gene has CDR1 SEHNR and CDR2 FQNEAQ (reference sequence). The CDR3 spells CASSRGFGETQYF. The CDR3 DNA is TGTGCCAGCAGCCGGGGTTTTGGGGAGACCCAGTACTTC.

The V call is TRBV12-5, the J call TRBJ2-1; 7 nucleotides align to TRBD2. The V segment lost 7 bases and the J segment 4 bases; nucleotides outside the gene matches: 4. This CDR3 comprises 13 residues. Per the germline V gene, CDR1 is LGHNT and CDR2 is FRNRAP. The CDR3 sequence: CASALAGYNEQFF. The CDR3 nucleotides are TGTGCTAGTGCGTTAGCGGGTTACAATGAGCAGTTCTTC.

This chain joins TRBV5-5 and TRBJ2-7; 7 bases agree with TRBD2. Germline V gene sequence: CDR1 SGHKS, CDR2 YYEKEE (reference sequence). The CDR3 spans 14 residues. V lost 3 bases, J lost 6 bases, and 9 bases stayed unmatched. CDR3 sequence: CASSSPGRTSEQYF. In DNA form, the CDR3 reads TGTGCCAGCAGCTCCCCCGGGAGGACCAGCGAGCAGTACTTC.

This chain links TRBV9 with TRBJ2-1, with D maybe TRBD2 (6 bases). Trimming pared 5 bases from V and 9 bases from J, leaving 15 bases between. The germline V gene encodes CDR1 SGDLS and CDR2 YYNGEE. The CDR3 has 13 residues. CDR3 sequence reads: CASRLEAGGEQFF. The CDR3 coding sequence is TGTGCCAGCAGACTTGAAGCGGGCGGTGAGCAGTTCTTC.

The chain has TRBV27 and TRBJ1-2; D uncertain. There are 12 residues in the CDR3. The germline gives CDR1 MNHEY, CDR2 SMNVEV (reference sequence). Trimming shortened V by 10 bases and J by 0 bases, and 9 bases separated the two germline ends. CDR3 in amino acids: CAIFQANYGYTF. CDR3 coding DNA: TGTGCCATCTTTCAGGCTAACTATGGCTACACCTTC.

On this clone itself: In the same sample, other DNA sequences code for this CDR3. J is TRBJ1-4 and V is TRBV5-1, with 9 bases fitting TRBD1. CDR1 and CDR2 from the germline V gene are SGHRS and YFSETQ. V lost 0 bases and J lost 8; bases outside the gene matches: 5. This CDR3 has 15 residues. The CDR3 sequence is CASSLAGTGNEKLFF. The CDR3 nucleotides read TGCGCCAGCAGCTTGGCCGGGACAGGGAACGAAAAACTGTTTTTT.

This clone showed up just a few times. The chain has TRBV29-1 and TRBJ1-2; 8 nucleotides align to TRBD1. CDR3 length: 13 amino acids. Per germline, CDR1 SQVTM and CDR2 ANQGSEA. Trimming took 1 base from V and 8 from J; bases not matched to a gene: 6. The chain's CDR3 is CSVEVDRVRGYTF. DNA of the CDR3: TGCAGCGTTGAAGTGGACAGGGTGAGGGGCTACACCTTC.

This chain joins TRBV29-1 and TRBJ2-5, with a weak D call TRBD2 (5 bases). Trimming removed 4 bases from V and 7 bases from J, with 10 bases in between. This CDR3 is 11 amino acids long. Germline V gene sequence: CDR1 SQVTM, CDR2 ANQGSEA. CDR3 amino acids: CSVAVAGTQYF. The CDR3 DNA follows: TGCAGCGTTGCGGTGGCGGGGACCCAGTACTTC.

The V call is TRBV5-1, the J call TRBJ1-6, with no clear D. The germline gives CDR1 SGHRS, CDR2 YFSETQ. The CDR3 consists of 14 residues. The germline V and J ends were trimmed by 0 bases and 5 bases, with 6 bases remaining between them. Written as DNA, the CDR3 is TGCGCCAGCAGCTTGGGGGAGGATAATTCACCCCTCCACTTT. Amino acids: CASSLGEDNSPLHF. Combining the CDR3 with reference TRBV5-1 and TRBJ1-6 gives the whole variable domain KAGVTQTPRYLIKTRGQQVTLSCSPISGHRSVSWYQQTPGQGLQFLFEYFSETQRNKGNFPGRFSGRQFSNSRSEMNVSTLELGDSALYLCASSLGEDNSPLHFGNGTRLTVT.

The CDR3 here is CASSRGQGAYFEAFF. The DNA of the CDR3 is TGTGCCAGCAGTAGGGGACAGGGGGCCTATTTTGAAGCTTTCTTT. The V call is TRBV28, the J call TRBJ1-1; 12 bases are shared with TRBD1. The trim removed 5 bases at V and 7 bases at J, leaving 8 bases unmatched. This CDR3 has 15 residues. Germline loops: CDR1 MDHEN, CDR2 SYDVKM.

The chain links TRBV7-9 to TRBJ2-2; maybe TRBD2 (6 bases). Germline lookup yields CDR1 SEHNR and CDR2 FQNEAQ (reference sequence). Trimming left V 3 bases short and J 6 bases short, with 8 bases between. This CDR3 spans 13 amino acids. The DNA for the CDR3 is TGTGCCAGCAGCTTCGGGGACTCCGGGGAGCTGTTTTTT. Amino acid sequence: CASSFGDSGELFF. Together with reference TRBV7-9 and TRBJ2-2, the CDR3 gives the full variable domain: DTGVSQNPRHKITKRGQNVTFRCDPISEHNRLYWYRQTLGQGPEFLTYFQNEAQLEKSRLLSDRFSAERPKGSFSTLEIQRTEQGDSAMYLCASSFGDSGELFFGEGSRLTVL.

The chain joins TRBV28 to TRBJ2-7; TRBD1 agrees at 12 bases. CDR3 length: 15 amino acids. Germline V lookup: CDR1 MDHEN, CDR2 SYDVKM. V lost 6 bases, J lost 4 bases, and 7 bases stayed unmatched. The CDR3 loop reads CASRPGQGASYEQYF. CDR3 DNA sequence: TGTGCCAGCAGACCGGGACAGGGGGCGTCTTACGAGCAGTACTTC.

The chain has TRBV24-1 and TRBJ2-5, with TRBD1 matching 7 bases. CDR3 length: 16 amino acids. V trimming: 4 bases; J trimming: 1 base; junction bases outside the gene matches: 8. Germline V CDR1 and CDR2: KGHDR, SFDVKD. CDR3 amino acids: CATSDPGTDLQETQYF. The CDR3, as DNA: TGTGCCACCAGTGACCCCGGGACAGACCTCCAAGAGACCCAGTACTTC.